The 5 T cell receptor beta chains below come from one sample, sequenced in a study of blood T cell repertoires in COVID-19 (dated by TCRdb to 2020 to 2022). The library was prepared using the immunoSEQ multiplex PCR assay. The table comes from immuneACCESS by way of TCRdb, which keeps in-frame sequences with V and J called. Part of the clones is missing from these tables; in studies checked, under half for an unresolved V gene and the rest for unknown reasons. This sample has around 300,000 clones in its table, and 88% of those were observed once. Clones ranked in the top ten supply around 3% of the sample. Sequencing was performed on PBMCs or T cells enriched from blood (not recorded which). Every receptor here comes from a woman between 45 and 65 years old who had recovered from COVID-19.

The CDR3 coding sequence is TGCAGCGCTGAGGACAGGGGTGCTAACTATGGCTACACCTTC. Encoded protein: CSAEDRGANYGYTF. The V and J genes are TRBV29-1 and TRBJ1-2; 9 bases are a match to TRBD1. Trimming took 7 bases from V and 0 from J; bases not matched to a gene: 6. The CDR3 contains 14 residues. CDR1 is SQVTM and CDR2 is ANQGSEA in the germline V gene.

The chain joins TRBV28 to TRBJ2-7; 11 bases are a match to TRBD1. V was pared by 5 bases and J by 4 bases, with 4 bases of the junction left unmatched. The germline gives CDR1 MDHEN, CDR2 SYDVKM. This CDR3 region has 14 residues. As DNA, the CDR3 is TGTGCCAGCAGTACGGACAGGGGGCTGTACGAGCAGTACTTC. It codes for CASSTDRGLYEQYF.

The count of this clone is one. As DNA, the CDR3 is TGTGCCAGCAGCCAAACAGGGGTTCAGCCCCAGCATTTT. This codes for CASSQTGVQPQHF. The genes are TRBV28 and TRBJ1-5; TRBD1 matches at 7 bases. Looked up from germline, CDR1 is MDHEN and CDR2 is SYDVKM. The CDR3 covers 13 residues. J gave up 6 bases and V 6 bases, and 5 bases lay outside the gene matches.

The chain carries TRBV24-1 and TRBJ1-5; D is unresolved. Germline values: CDR1 KGHDR, CDR2 SFDVKD. The CDR3 covers 14 residues. V shed 0 bases and J shed 4 bases, with 6 bases lying between them. CDR3 sequence: CATSDLNWNQPQHF. The CDR3, as DNA: TGTGCCACCAGTGATTTGAACTGGAATCAGCCCCAGCATTTT.

The chain links TRBV2 to TRBJ1-5; D remains unclear. This CDR3 comprises 13 residues. Germline CDR1 is SNHLY and CDR2 is FYNNEI. Trimming removed 8 bases from V and 5 bases from J, with 13 bases in between. The chain's CDR3 is CASRYSPYQPQHF. DNA of the CDR3: TGTGCCAGCCGATATAGCCCATATCAGCCCCAGCATTTT. The full variable domain, rest sourced from reference TRBV2 and TRBJ1-5, is EPEVTQTPSHQVTQMGQEVILRCVPISNHLYFYWYRQILGQKVEFLVSFYNNEISEKSEIFDDQFSVERPDGSNFTLKIRSTKLEDSAMYFCASRYSPYQPQHFGDGTRLSIL.